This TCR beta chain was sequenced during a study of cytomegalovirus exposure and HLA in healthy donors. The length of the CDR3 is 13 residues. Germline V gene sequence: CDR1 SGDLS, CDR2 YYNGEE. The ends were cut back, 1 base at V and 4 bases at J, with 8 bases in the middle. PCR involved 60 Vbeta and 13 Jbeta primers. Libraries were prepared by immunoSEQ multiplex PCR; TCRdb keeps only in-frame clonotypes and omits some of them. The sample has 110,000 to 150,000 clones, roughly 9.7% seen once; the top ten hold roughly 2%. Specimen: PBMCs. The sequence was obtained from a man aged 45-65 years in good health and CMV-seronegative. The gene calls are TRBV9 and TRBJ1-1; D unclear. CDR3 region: CASSVSGATEAFF. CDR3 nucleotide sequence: TGTGCCAGCAGCGTATCGGGAGCCACTGAAGCTTTCTTT. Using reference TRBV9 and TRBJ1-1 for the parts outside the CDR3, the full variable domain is DSGVTQTPKHLITATGQRVTLRCSPRSGDLSVYWYQQSLDQGLQFLIQYYNGEERAKGNILERFSAQQFPDLHSELNLSSLELGDSALYFCASSVSGATEAFFGQGTRLTVV.